In its sample, the clone carrying this T cell receptor (beta chain) was seen once. Antigen specificity is unknown. The V gene end was trimmed by 3 bases and the J gene end by 8 bases; junction bases not matched to a gene: 14. Germline CDR1 SGHNT, CDR2 YYREEE (reference sequence). This CDR3 is built from 15 residues. These data come from a study of T cell responses to AZD1222 COVID-19 vaccine. Broader study findings: Spike-wide coverage was observed for vaccine-associated CD4 TCRs, with dominant responses at 160-218 and 743-854. The study identified only a handful of AZD1222 recipients as seropositive at baseline. Clonal diversity may have been underestimated, and the donors were mostly white British, with more females than males. Receipt of two AZD1222 doses was followed by a rise in Spike-specific TCR breadth and depth.

The protocol was immunoSEQ multiplex PCR, while the TCRdb copy is restricted to in-frame clones and leaves out a portion. There are about 170,000 clones in the sample; roughly 92% occur only once, and 1.6% lies in the top ten. The chain has TRBV5-4 and TRBJ2-7, with 7 bases aligning to TRBD1. Sequenced here: peripheral blood, sampled on day 0 of AZD1222 vaccination. This receptor was obtained from an adult in good health. The CDR3 DNA reads as TGTGCCAGCAGCTCGGCACAGGGGATAAGTATGAAGCAGTACTTC. Translating it yields CASSSAQGISMKQYF.